This T cell receptor (beta chain) was found in a study of shared clonotypes between healthy human individuals. Study observations and caveats: Represented diversity (both genetic and exposure-history) was limited by the small number of donors.

The germline CDR1 and CDR2 sequences are SNHLY and FYNNEI. V was trimmed by 1 base and J by 7 bases, leaving 20 bases between them. The CDR3 extends over 16 amino acids. Generated by immunoSEQ multiplex PCR, the TCRdb table keeps only in-frame clones and is missing some. The sample lists 550,000 to 800,000 clones; around 91% were seen once. To note about this clone: The target antigen is unknown.

Material: memory CD8+ T cells from PBMCs. Subset in this sample: CD45RO+ cells pooled with CCR7-negative TemRA cells. The sequence was collected from a man aged 18 to 29 in good health. Some clones in this sample may be carry-over from other donors' samples. V gene TRBV2 combines with J gene TRBJ2-7; D perhaps matches TRBD1 (6 bases). The CDR3 here is CASSEEILDRLREQYF. CDR3 coding DNA: TGTGCCAGCAGTGAAGAAATCTTGGACAGACTCAGGGAGCAGTACTTC.